The table lists the clone carrying this TCR beta chain with many counts. CDR1 is SGHTA and CDR2 is FQGNSA in the germline V gene. This CDR3 region has 15 residues. J was trimmed by 4 bases and V by 6 bases; bases with no gene match: 9. Each CDR3 protein is one row after TCRdb ran MiXCR on the reads. The table records around 740,000 distinct CDR3 sequences, 35% of them present only once. The data were obtained in a study of T cell repertoires in cytomegalovirus infection. Study-wide background: Public TCR beta signatures were indicative of both CMV infection and a matching HLA type.

Sequenced input: PBMCs. The sequence was obtained from a human donor in good health (CMV status not recorded). Some clones in this sample may be carry-over from other donors' samples. The rearrangement links TRBV7-2 to TRBJ2-1; TRBD2 matches at 7 bases. In DNA, the CDR3 is TGTGCCAGCAGTTCTACCCCGGGACTATACAATGAGCAGTTCTTC. Translation gives CASSSTPGLYNEQFF. Full variable domain (remainder filled in from reference TRBV7-2 and TRBJ2-1): GAGVSQSPSNKVTEKGKDVELRCDPISGHTALYWYRQSLGQGLEFLIYFQGNSAPDKSGLPSDRFSAERTGGSVSTLTIQRTQQEDSAVYLCASSSTPGLYNEQFFGPGTRLTVL.